This T cell receptor (beta chain) was found in a study of T-cell memory formation after mild COVID-19 (dated by TCRdb to 2020 to 2023). About the study as a whole: TCR sequence clusters from the two donors were largely donor specific. In two donors, T-cell clones that expanded and contracted after mild COVID-19 were followed by sequencing TCRalpha and TCRbeta repertoires longitudinally. Two young, previously healthy adult volunteers, one female and one male, were included in the cohort. Study-wide findings and limitations: Balanced CD4/CD8 phenotypes were observed for clones contracting from day 15 to 85, whereas a bias towards CD4+ was observed for a second wave of clones expanding from day 15 to 37. The second-wave clones that peaked on day 37 were not confirmed to be SARS-CoV-2 specific. The study included only a couple of mild cases, and larger cohorts that include severe cases with pre-infection samples were judged to be necessary. Some responding clones were found in pre-infection memory, which suggests that pre-existing cross-reactive memory T cells took part in the SARS-CoV-2 response. Contracting CD4+ clones were located mainly in the CM and EM memory subsets, whereas CD8+ clones were found to be enriched in EMRA.

Instrument used: Illumina NovaSeq 6000. cDNA libraries for TCRalpha and TCRbeta were prepared by 5'RACE using constant-segment primers, with sample barcodes and unique molecular identifiers added. RNA was extracted from every sample with Trizol reagent. The libraries were amplified in two PCR steps, and the second step added a second sample barcode and Illumina TruSeq adapters. Sequencing of the libraries was done on an Illumina NovaSeq, producing 2 x 150 bp paired-end reads. As for the original processing: Reads were demultiplexed and collapsed into UMI-guided consensus sequences with migec v1.2.7. Using mixcr v2.1.11, UMI consensuses were aligned to TRA and TRB V and J templates and then assembled into clonotypes. Expanded or contracted clonotypes were those called significant by both edgeR and NoisET, with noise models trained on biological replicates. For edgeR calls, a false discovery rate-adjusted p below 0.01 and a log2 fold-change threshold of 1 were applied. As an exploratory analysis of dynamics, max-normalized trajectories of the 1000 most abundant clonotypes were examined by PCA with hierarchical clustering. Separately sequenced CD4+ and CD8+ repertoires were used to assign a CD4 or CD8 phenotype to each responding clone. TCRdb took the public reads, trimmed them with fastp at Q25, ran MiXCR for clone calling and kept in-frame beta chains. Each entry merges the rows of one CDR3 protein and shows their most common DNA and genes. TCRdb, rather than the study authors, made the V and J calls. This sample lists 550,000 to 600,000 distinct CDR3 sequences; about 18% were detected once. The ten largest make up about 8.1% of the sample.

The table lists this clonotype with many counts. Its antigen is still unknown. Base qualities are missing; no much larger clone stands one base away. PBMCs were isolated by Ficoll-Paque density gradient centrifugation. CDR1 SGHRS and CDR2 YFSETQ are derived from the germline V gene. Its CDR3 holds 14 amino acids, cysteine through phenylalanine. The retained sequence is limited to the CDR3, 42 bases, with the frame set at the first base. Deletion took 1 base off V and 5 bases off J, with a span of 12 bases between the germline ends. The V and J genes are TRBV5-1 and TRBJ1-1, with the D gene not confidently named. This receptor was obtained from an adult woman who had mild COVID-19 (a few samples of this study predate the infection). The sample titles of this study are shuffled in the database, so cell type and time point are left out; the donor was told from shared clones. Sample: PBMCs or a T cell subset sorted from them (not recorded which). The encoded CDR3 is CASSLPSHGTEAFF. The sequenced DNA: TGCGCCAGCAGCTTGCCTTCACATGGAACTGAAGCTTTCTTT.